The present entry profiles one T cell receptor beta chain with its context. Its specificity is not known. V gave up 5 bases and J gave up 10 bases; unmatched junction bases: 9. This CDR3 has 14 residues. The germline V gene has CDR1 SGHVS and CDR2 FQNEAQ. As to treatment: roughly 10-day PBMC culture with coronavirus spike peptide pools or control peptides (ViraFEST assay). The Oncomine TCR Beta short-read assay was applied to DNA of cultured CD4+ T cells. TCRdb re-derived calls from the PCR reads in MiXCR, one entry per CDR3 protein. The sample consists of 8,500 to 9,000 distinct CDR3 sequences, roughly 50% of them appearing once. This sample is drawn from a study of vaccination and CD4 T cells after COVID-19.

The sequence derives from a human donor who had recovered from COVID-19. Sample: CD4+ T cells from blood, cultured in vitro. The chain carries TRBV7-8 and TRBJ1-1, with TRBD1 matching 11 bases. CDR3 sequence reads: CASSPRGQGDLAFF. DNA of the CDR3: TGTGCCAGCAGCCCCAGGGGACAGGGGGATTTAGCTTTCTTT.